This TCR beta chain came from a study of cytomegalovirus exposure and HLA in healthy donors. Notes on this clone: The antigen remains unidentified.

The V end was cut by 5 bases, the J end by 2 bases, with 12 bases between. Germline CDR1 and CDR2: SGHTA and FQGNSA. This CDR3 region has 14 residues. Study outcomes and limitations: A likely sequencing artifact accounted for one observed cluster of highly shared sequence variants. Reports credit the classifier with highly specific, highly sensitive diagnosis of cytomegalovirus status. Through in vitro validation, a few CMV-associated chains were shown to be specific for CMV antigens. The study assumed roughly uniform donor sequencing depth for presence/absence analyses.

PCR amplification relied on 60 Vbeta primers (plus 13 Jbeta primers). Method: immunoSEQ multiplex PCR; TCRdb's copy keeps in-frame clones and lacks some. The repertoire holds approximately 170,000 clones, with over 75% as singletons. The receptor's source is a female donor in good health and CMV-seronegative. The sample comprised PBMCs. The chain links TRBV7-2 to TRBJ1-2; possibly TRBD1 for D (6 bases). For the CDR3, the DNA is TGTGCCAGCAGCCCGAGGACAGTCAACTATGGCTACACCTTC. Residues: CASSPRTVNYGYTF.